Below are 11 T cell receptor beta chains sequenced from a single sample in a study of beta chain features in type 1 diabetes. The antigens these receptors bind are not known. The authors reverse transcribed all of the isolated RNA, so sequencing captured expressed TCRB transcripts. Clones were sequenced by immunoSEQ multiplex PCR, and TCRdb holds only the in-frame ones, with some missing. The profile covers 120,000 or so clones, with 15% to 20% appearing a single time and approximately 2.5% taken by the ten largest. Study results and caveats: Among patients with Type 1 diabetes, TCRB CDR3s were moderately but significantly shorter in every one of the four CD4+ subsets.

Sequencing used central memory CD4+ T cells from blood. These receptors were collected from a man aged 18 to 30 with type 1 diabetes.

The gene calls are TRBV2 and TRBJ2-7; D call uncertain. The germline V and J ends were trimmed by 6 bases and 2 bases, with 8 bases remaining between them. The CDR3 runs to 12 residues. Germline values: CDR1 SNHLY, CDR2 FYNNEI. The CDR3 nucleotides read TGTGCCAGCAGGGGCATTACCTACGAGCAGTACTTC. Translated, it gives CASRGITYEQYF.

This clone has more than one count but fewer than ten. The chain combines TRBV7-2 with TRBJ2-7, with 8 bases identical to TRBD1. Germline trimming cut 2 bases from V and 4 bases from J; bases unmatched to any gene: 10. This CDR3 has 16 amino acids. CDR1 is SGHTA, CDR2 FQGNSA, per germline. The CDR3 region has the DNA TGTGCCAGCAGCTTACAAGGACAGGGTGTAACATACGAGCAGTACTTC. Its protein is CASSLQGQGVTYEQYF.

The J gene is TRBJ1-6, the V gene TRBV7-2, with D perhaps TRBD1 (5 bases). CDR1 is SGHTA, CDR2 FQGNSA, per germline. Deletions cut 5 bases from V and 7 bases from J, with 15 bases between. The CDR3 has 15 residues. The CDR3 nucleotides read TGTGCCAGCAGCCCCCGCGGGGCGGGGAATTCACCCCTCCACTTT. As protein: CASSPRGAGNSPLHF.

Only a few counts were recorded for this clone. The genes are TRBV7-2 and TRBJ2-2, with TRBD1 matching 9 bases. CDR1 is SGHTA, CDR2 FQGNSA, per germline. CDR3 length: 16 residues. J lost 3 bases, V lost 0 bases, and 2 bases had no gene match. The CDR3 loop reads CASSLAGQGYTGELFF. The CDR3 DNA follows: TGTGCCAGCAGCTTAGCGGGACAGGGATACACCGGGGAGCTGTTTTTT.

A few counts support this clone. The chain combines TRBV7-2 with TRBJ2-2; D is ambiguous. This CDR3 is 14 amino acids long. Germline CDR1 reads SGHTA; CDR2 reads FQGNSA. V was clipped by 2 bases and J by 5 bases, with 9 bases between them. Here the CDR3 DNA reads TGTGCCAGCAGCTTACTGAAACTTACCGGGGAGCTGTTTTTT. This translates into CASSLLKLTGELFF.

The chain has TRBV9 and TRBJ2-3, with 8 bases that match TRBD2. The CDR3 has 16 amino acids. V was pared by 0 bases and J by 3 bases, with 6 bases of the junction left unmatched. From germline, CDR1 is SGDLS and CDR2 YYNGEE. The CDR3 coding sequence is TGTGCCAGCAGCGTAGGCCTAGCGGGCGTAACAGATACGCAGTATTTT. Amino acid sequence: CASSVGLAGVTDTQYF.

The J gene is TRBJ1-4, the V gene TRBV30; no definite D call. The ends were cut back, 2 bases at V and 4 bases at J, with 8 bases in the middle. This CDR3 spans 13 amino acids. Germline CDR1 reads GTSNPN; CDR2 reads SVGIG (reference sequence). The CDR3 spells CAWSYRLNEKLFF. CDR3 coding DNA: TGTGCCTGGAGTTACAGACTTAATGAAAAACTGTTTTTT.

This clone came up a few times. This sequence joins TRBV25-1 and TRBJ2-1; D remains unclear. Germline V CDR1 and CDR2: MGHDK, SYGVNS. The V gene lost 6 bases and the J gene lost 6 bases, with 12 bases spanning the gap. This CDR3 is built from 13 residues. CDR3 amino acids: CASSPLGLNEQFF. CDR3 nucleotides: TGTGCCAGCAGCCCCCTCGGGCTCAATGAGCAGTTCTTC.

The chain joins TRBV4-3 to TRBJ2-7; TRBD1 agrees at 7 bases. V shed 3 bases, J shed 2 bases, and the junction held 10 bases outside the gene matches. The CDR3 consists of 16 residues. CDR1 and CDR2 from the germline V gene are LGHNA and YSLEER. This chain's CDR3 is CASSHQSRGRTYEQYF. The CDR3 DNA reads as TGCGCCAGCAGCCACCAATCTAGGGGGCGCACCTACGAGCAGTACTTC.

CDR3 DNA sequence: TGCGCCAGCAGCCAAGATCAGGGAAGCACAGATACGCAGTATTTT. It encodes CASSQDQGSTDTQYF. V gene TRBV4-1 combines with J gene TRBJ2-3; D is possibly TRBD1 (5 bases). V lost 0 bases and J 0 bases, leaving 7 bases between the germline ends. Germline V gene sequence: CDR1 MGHRA, CDR2 YSYEKL. The CDR3 runs to 15 residues.

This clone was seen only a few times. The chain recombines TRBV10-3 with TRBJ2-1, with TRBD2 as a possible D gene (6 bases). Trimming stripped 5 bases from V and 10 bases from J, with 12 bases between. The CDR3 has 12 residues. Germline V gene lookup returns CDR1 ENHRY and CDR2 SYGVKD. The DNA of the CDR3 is TGTGCCATCAGTCCCGGGGGAATAGAGCAGTTCTTC. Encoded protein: CAISPGGIEQFF.